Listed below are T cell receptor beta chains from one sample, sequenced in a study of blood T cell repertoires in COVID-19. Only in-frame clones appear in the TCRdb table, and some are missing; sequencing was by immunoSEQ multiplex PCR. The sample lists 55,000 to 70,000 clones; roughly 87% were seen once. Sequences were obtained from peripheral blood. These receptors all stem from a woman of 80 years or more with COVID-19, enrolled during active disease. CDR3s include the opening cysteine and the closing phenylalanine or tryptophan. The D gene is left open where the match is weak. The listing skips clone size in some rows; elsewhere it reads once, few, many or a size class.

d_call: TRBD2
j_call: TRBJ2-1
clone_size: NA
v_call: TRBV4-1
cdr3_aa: CASSRGTSGGANEQFF
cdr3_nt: TGCGCCAGCAGCCGCGGGACTAGCGGGGGGGCCAATGAGCAGTTCTTC

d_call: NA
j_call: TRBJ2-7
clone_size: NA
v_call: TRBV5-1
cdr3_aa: CASSLDRTSYEQYF
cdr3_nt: TGCGCCAGCAGCTTAGATAGAACCTCCTACGAGCAGTACTTC

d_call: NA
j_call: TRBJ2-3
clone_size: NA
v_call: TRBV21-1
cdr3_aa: CASSKRKETTGNHPIYTDTQYF
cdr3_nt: TGTGCCAGCAGCAAAAGAAAAGAGACTACAGGGAACCACCCAATATACACAGATACGCAGTATTTT

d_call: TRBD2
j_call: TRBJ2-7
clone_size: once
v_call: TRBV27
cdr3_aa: CASRRLGGFYEQYF
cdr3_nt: TGTGCCAGCAGGAGGCTCGGGGGGTTTTACGAGCAGTACTTC

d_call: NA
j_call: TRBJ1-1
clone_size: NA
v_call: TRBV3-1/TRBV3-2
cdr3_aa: CASSHTGNTEAFF
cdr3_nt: TGTGCCAGCAGCCACACAGGGAACACTGAAGCTTTCTTT

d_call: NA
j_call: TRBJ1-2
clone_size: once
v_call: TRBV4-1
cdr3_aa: CASSQGTVGYTF
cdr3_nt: TGCGCCAGCAGCCAAGGGACAGTCGGCTACACCTTC

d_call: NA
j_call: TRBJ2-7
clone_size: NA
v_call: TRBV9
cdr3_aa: CASGTGSGSTQYF
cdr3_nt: TGTGCCAGCGGTACAGGCTCCGGGTCGACGCAGTACTTC

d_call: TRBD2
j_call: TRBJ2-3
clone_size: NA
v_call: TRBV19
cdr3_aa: CASSSLAGGSTDTQYF
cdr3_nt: TGTGCCAGTAGTTCCTTAGCGGGGGGCAGCACAGATACGCAGTATTTT

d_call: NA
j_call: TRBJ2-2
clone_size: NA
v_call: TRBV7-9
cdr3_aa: CASSLGDGGNTGELFF
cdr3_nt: TGTGCCAGCAGCTTAGGGGATGGAGGGAACACCGGGGAGCTGTTTTTT

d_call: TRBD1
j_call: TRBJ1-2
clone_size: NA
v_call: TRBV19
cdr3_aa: CASSASGTGLLYGYTF
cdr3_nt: TGTGCCAGTAGTGCTTCCGGGACAGGGCTACTATATGGCTACACCTTC

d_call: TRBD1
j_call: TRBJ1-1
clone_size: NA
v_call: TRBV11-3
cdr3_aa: CASSLGTGTGNTEAFF
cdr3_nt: TGTGCCAGCAGCTTAGGGACAGGGACGGGGAACACTGAAGCTTTCTTT

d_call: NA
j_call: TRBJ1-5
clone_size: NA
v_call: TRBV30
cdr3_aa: CAWSVPGNGNQPQHF
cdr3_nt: TGTGCCTGGAGTGTACCGGGGAATGGCAATCAGCCCCAGCATTTT

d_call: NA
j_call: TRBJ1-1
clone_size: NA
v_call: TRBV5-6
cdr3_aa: CASSHQTVLNTEAFF
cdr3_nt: TGTGCCAGCAGCCACCAGACAGTCCTGAACACTGAAGCTTTCTTT

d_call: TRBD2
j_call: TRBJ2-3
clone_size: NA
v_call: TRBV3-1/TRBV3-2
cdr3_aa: CASSQARASGVGDTQYF
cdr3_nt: TGTGCCAGCAGCCAAGCCCGGGCTAGCGGGGTTGGGGATACGCAGTATTTT

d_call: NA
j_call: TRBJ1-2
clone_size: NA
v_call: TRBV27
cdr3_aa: CASSLRPDGGYTF
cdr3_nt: TGTGCCAGCAGTTTGCGGCCAGACGGGGGCTACACCTTC

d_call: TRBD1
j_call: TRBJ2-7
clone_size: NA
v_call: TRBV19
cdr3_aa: CASSLRSFGQGPYEQYF
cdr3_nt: TGTGCCAGTAGTTTACGATCGTTTGGACAGGGTCCCTACGAGCAGTACTTC

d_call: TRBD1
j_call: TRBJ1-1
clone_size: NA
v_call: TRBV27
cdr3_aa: CASRPLQGGTEAFF
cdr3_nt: TGTGCCAGCAGGCCTTTACAGGGGGGCACTGAAGCTTTCTTT

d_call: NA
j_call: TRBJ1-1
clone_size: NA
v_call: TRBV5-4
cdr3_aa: CASSFYLTGNTEAFF
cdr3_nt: TGTGCCAGCAGCTTTTATTTGACAGGGAACACTGAAGCTTTCTTT

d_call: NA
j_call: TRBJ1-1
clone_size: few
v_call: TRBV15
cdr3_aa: CATSRGQGTEAFF
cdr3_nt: TGTGCCACCAGCAGAGGGCAGGGCACTGAAGCTTTCTTT

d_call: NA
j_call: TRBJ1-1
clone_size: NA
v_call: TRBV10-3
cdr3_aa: CAISETENTEAFF
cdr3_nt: TGTGCCATCAGTGAGACTGAGAACACTGAAGCTTTCTTT

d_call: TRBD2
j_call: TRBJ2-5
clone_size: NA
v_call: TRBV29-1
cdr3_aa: CSVTPLAGGETQYF
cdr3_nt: TGCAGCGTCACCCCCTTAGCGGGGGGGGAGACCCAGTACTTC

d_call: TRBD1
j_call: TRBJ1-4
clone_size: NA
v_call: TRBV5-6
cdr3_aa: CASSPPTGDATNEKLFF
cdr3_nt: TGTGCCAGCAGCCCGCCTACAGGGGATGCAACTAATGAAAAACTGTTTTTT

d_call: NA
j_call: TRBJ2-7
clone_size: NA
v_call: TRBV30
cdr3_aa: CAWSFADAYEQYF
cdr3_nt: TGTGCCTGGAGTTTTGCAGATGCCTACGAGCAGTACTTC

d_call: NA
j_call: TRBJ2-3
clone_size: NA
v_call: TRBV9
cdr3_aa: CASSVGKPLGGSSTDTQYF
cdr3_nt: TGTGCCAGCAGCGTAGGCAAGCCCCTGGGGGGTTCTAGCACAGATACGCAGTATTTT

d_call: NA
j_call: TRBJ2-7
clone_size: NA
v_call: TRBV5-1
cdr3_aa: CASSLPGEEQYF
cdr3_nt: TGCGCCAGCAGCTTGCCTGGGGAGGAGCAGTACTTC

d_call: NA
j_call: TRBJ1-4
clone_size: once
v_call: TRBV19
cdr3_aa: CASSPGTAGGEKLFF
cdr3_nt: TGTGCCAGTAGCCCGGGCACCGCGGGCGGGGAAAAACTGTTTTTT

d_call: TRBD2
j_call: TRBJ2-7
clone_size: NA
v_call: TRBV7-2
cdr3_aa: CASSFRGTRGLLEQYF
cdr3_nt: TGTGCCAGCAGCTTCCGAGGGACTAGGGGATTGTTAGAGCAGTACTTC